This T cell receptor beta chain was sequenced in a study of technical replicates of blood from several donors. Trimming took off 5 bases at V and 5 bases at J, with 15 bases between the two ends. CDR1 and CDR2 from the germline V gene are LNHDA and SQIVND (reference sequence). The CDR3 has 14 residues. Produced via immunoSEQ multiplex PCR; TCRdb's table is partial and in-frame only. Seen here are about 76,000 clones, roughly 90% observed once, and the top ten hold 0.25%. This clonotype was obtained from a human donor in good health. V gene TRBV19 combines with J gene TRBJ1-1; D unresolved. Sequences were obtained from T cells isolated from PBMCs. The CDR3 region has the DNA TGTGCCAGTAGTTTATACCCTTCGGTAACTGAAGCTTTCTTT. Its translation: CASSLYPSVTEAFF.